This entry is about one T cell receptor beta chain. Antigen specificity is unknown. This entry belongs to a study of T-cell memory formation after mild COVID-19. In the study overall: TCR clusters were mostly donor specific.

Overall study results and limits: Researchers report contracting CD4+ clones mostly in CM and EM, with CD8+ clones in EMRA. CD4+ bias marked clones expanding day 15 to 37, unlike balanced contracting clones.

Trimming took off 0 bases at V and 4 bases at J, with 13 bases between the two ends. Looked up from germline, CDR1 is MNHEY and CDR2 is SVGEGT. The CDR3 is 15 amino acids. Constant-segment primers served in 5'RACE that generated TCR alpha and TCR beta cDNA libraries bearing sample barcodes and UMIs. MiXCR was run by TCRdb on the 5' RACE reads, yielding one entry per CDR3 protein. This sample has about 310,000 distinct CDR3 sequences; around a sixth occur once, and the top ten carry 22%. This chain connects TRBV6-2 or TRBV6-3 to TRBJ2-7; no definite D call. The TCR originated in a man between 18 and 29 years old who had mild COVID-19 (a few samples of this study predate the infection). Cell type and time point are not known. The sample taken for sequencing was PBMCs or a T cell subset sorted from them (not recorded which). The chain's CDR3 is CASSYSRMVIYEQYF. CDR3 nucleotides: TGTGCCAGCAGTTACTCTCGGATGGTCATATACGAGCAGTACTTC.